The 11 T cell receptor beta chains below were found in one sample sequenced in a study of vaccination and CD4 T cells after COVID-19. Specified treatment: roughly 10-day PBMC culture with coronavirus spike peptide pools or control peptides (ViraFEST assay). Researchers used the Oncomine TCR Beta short-read assay to sequence DNA from cultured CD4+ T cells. TCRdb re-analysed the PCR reads in MiXCR, keeping a single row per CDR3 protein. The sample holds around 20,000 distinct CDR3 sequences; 44% are singletons and the top ten take 20% to 30%. These receptors have no known antigen. Sequences were derived from CD4+ T cells from blood, cultured in vitro, sampled before SARS-CoV-2 vaccination. The receptor source for this set is a human donor who had recovered from COVID-19.

The V gene is TRBV4-1, the J gene TRBJ1-1, with TRBD1 matching 8 bases. The V and J ends lost 4 bases and 1 base, in that order; junction bases with no gene match: 8. This CDR3 contains 16 residues. Germline V gene data show CDR1 as MGHRA and CDR2 as YSYEKL. In nucleotides, the CDR3 is TGCGCCAGCAGCCGAAGGACAGGGAAGAAGAACACTGAAGCTTTCTTT. Translated, it gives CASSRRTGKKNTEAFF.

This rearrangement joins TRBV6-2 or TRBV6-3 to TRBJ2-5; possible D gene TRBD1, 6 bases. Germline lookup yields CDR1 MNHEY and CDR2 SVGEGT. With 2 bases removed from V and 2 bases from J, the gap between germline ends came to 18 bases. The CDR3 is made up of 17 amino acids. This CDR3 reads CASSYAQPGHSQETQYF. The CDR3 bases are TGTGCCAGCAGTTACGCGCAACCGGGACACAGTCAAGAGACCCAGTACTTC.

The V call is TRBV12-5, the J call TRBJ2-5; D call uncertain. The germline V gene has CDR1 LGHNT and CDR2 FRNRAP. The CDR3 is made up of 14 amino acids. V was clipped by 3 bases and J by 2 bases, with 10 bases between them. The CDR3 nucleotides are TGTGCTAGTGGTTTTCGAGACACTCAAGAGACCCAGTACTTC. This gives the protein CASGFRDTQETQYF.

There are a few counts of this clonotype. The chain recombines TRBV6-5 with TRBJ2-7, with 8 bases identical to TRBD1. V shed 4 bases, J shed 4 bases, and the junction held 6 bases outside the gene matches. This CDR3 comprises 14 residues. Germline CDR1 reads MNHEY; CDR2 reads SVGAGI. CDR3 residues: CASSLDRASYEQYF. For the CDR3, the DNA is TGTGCCAGCAGTTTGGACAGGGCCTCTTACGAGCAGTACTTC.

The chain carries TRBV12-3 or TRBV12-4 and TRBJ1-2; perhaps TRBD1 as D (6 bases). The CDR3 is 14 amino acids. Trimming removed 6 bases from V and 0 bases from J, with 11 bases in between. CDR3 bases: TGTGCCAGCAGGGTGACAGGAGCTAACTATGGCTACACCTTC. It encodes CASRVTGANYGYTF.

The genes are TRBV11-3 and TRBJ1-1, with a tentative D call TRBD1 (5 bases). V lost 5 bases, J lost 3 bases, and 13 bases lay in between. CDR1 is SGHNT, CDR2 YENEEA, per germline. This CDR3 comprises 14 residues. CDR3: CASSPIGVDTEAFF. In DNA form, the CDR3 reads TGTGCCAGCAGCCCCATAGGGGTCGACACTGAAGCTTTCTTT.

The chain has TRBV5-4 and TRBJ2-7; 11 bases line up with TRBD2. Germline values: CDR1 SGHNT, CDR2 YYREEE (reference sequence). CDR3 size: 17 residues. V shed 4 bases, J shed 5 bases, and the junction held 14 bases outside the gene matches. Here the CDR3 reads CASSKGLAGSSRDEQYF. Here the CDR3 DNA reads TGTGCCAGCAGCAAAGGACTAGCGGGCTCTTCCCGGGACGAGCAGTACTTC.

This sequence joins TRBV25-1 and TRBJ2-1, with a weak D call TRBD2 (6 bases). Germline values: CDR1 MGHDK, CDR2 SYGVNS. V lost 5 bases, J lost 0 bases, and 11 bases lay in between. The CDR3 sequence is 15 residues long. DNA for the CDR3: TGTGCCAGCAGTCTTAGCGGAAGCTCCTACAATGAGCAGTTCTTC. Its translation: CASSLSGSSYNEQFF.

The chain carries TRBV7-9 and TRBJ2-5; no definite D call. The ends were cut back, 0 bases at V and 5 bases at J, with 4 bases in the middle. This CDR3 region has 12 residues. The germline gives CDR1 SEHNR, CDR2 FQNEAQ (reference sequence). The CDR3 sequence: CASSLAGETQYF. CDR3 DNA sequence: TGTGCCAGCAGCTTAGCGGGGGAGACCCAGTACTTC. The variable domain in full, completed from reference TRBV7-9 and TRBJ2-5, reads DTGVSQNPRHKITKRGQNVTFRCDPISEHNRLYWYRQTLGQGPEFLTYFQNEAQLEKSRLLSDRFSAERPKGSFSTLEIQRTEQGDSAMYLCASSLAGETQYFGPGTRLLVL.

This clonotype was seen a few times. This chain connects TRBV19 to TRBJ1-6, with 9 bases aligning to TRBD1. Per germline, CDR1 LNHDA and CDR2 SQIVND (reference sequence). The V segment lost 5 bases and the J segment 8 bases; nucleotides outside the gene matches: 7. This CDR3 is 15 amino acids long. The CDR3 DNA is TGTGCCAGTAGTCGCGGACAGGGGCTAGATTCACCCCTCCACTTT. Translated: CASSRGQGLDSPLHF. The entire variable domain, with the rest obtained from reference TRBV19 and TRBJ1-6, is as follows: DGGITQSPKYLFRKEGQNVTLSCEQNLNHDAMYWYRQDPGQGLRLIYYSQIVNDFQKGDIAEGYSVSREKKESFPLTVTSAQKNPTAFYLCASSRGQGLDSPLHFGNGTRLTVT.

This clonotype came up once. The chain carries TRBV4-1 and TRBJ1-2, with 7 nucleotides matching TRBD1. The CDR3 sequence is 15 residues long. Unmatched junction bases numbered 5, after V lost 1 base and J lost 3 bases. Germline CDR1 reads MGHRA; CDR2 reads YSYEKL. This chain's CDR3 is CASSQVRGADYGYTF. The CDR3 DNA sequence: TGCGCCAGCAGCCAAGTCAGGGGGGCGGACTATGGCTACACCTTC.